Each of the 27 T cell receptor beta chains below was sequenced from the same sample in a study of PD-1 blockade in classical Hodgkin lymphoma (TCRdb year 2020). According to the study, the label for this sample's time point signals: newly diagnosed, previously untreated cHL patient sample. Libraries were constructed by the immunoSEQ multiplex PCR assay. Entries here come from immuneACCESS through TCRdb and include only in-frame sequences with V and J called. Some clones fail to appear in such tables; in the studies checked, an unresolved V gene covers under half of the shortfall, and the cause of the remainder is unknown. The sample data list about 47,000 clones, and approximately 90% of these were observed just once. The ten largest make up around 5% of the sample. Sequencing was performed on peripheral blood mononuclear cells (PBMCs). The source of these receptors is a human donor with classical Hodgkin lymphoma.

The rearrangement joins TRBV6-5 to TRBJ1-6, with D perhaps matching TRBD1 (6 bases). The V end lost 5 bases, the J end lost 6 bases, and 11 bases lay between the germline ends. The CDR3 consists of 14 residues. Looked up from germline, CDR1 is MNHEY and CDR2 is SVGAGI. CDR3 protein: CASSKQGANSPLHF. The CDR3 DNA sequence: TGTGCCAGCAGTAAACAGGGAGCTAATTCACCCCTCCACTTT.

The genes are TRBV7-9 and TRBJ2-5, with D hard to call. V dropped 5 bases and J dropped 3 bases, with 13 bases sitting between them. The CDR3 extends over 14 amino acids. The germline V gene encodes CDR1 SEHNR and CDR2 FQNEAQ (reference sequence). Written as DNA, the CDR3 is TGTGCCAGCAGCCCGGTGAACGGAGAAGAGACCCAGTACTTC. It is translated as CASSPVNGEETQYF.

The J gene is TRBJ2-1, the V gene TRBV6-5, with D unresolved. CDR1 is MNHEY and CDR2 is SVGAGI in the germline V gene. CDR3 length: 13 amino acids. With 2 bases removed from V and 8 bases from J, the gap between germline ends came to 10 bases. The CDR3: CASSYPRRDEQFF. CDR3 bases: TGTGCCAGCAGTTACCCGCGTAGGGATGAGCAGTTCTTC.

The gene calls are TRBV1 and TRBJ1-2. TRBV1 counts as a pseudogene. CDR3 length equals 14 residues. The DNA for the CDR3 is TGCACCAGCAGCCAAGCTTCACCCAAGGATGGCTACACCTTC. The encoded protein is CTSSQASPKDGYTF.

The rearrangement uses TRBV19 and TRBJ1-3; tentatively, D is TRBD1 (5 bases). The ends were cut back, 4 bases at V and 4 bases at J, with 14 bases in the middle. This CDR3 has 15 amino acids. CDR1 is LNHDA, CDR2 SQIVND, per germline (reference sequence). This chain's CDR3 is CASSTPMGLGNTIYF. As DNA, the CDR3 is TGTGCCAGTAGTACCCCAATGGGGCTCGGAAACACCATATATTTT.

V usage is TRBV5-1 and J usage is TRBJ1-4, with D perhaps TRBD1 (5 bases). Germline loops: CDR1 SGHRS, CDR2 YFSETQ. CDR3 length equals 16 residues. Deletions cut 3 bases from V and 0 bases from J, with 12 bases between. The CDR3 is CASSSMGPATNEKLFF. The DNA for the CDR3 is TGCGCCAGCAGCTCCATGGGACCTGCAACTAATGAAAAACTGTTTTTT.

This clone has just a few counts. The chain has TRBV7-8 and TRBJ1-5, with a possible D match to TRBD1 (6 bases). Trimming took 4 bases from V and 7 from J, leaving 17 bases between them. CDR1 SGHVS and CDR2 FQNEAQ come from the germline V gene. CDR3 length: 15 residues. The CDR3 DNA reads as TGTGCCAGCAGCTCCGCACGAGGGGGGGAACAGCCCCAGCATTTT. Its translation: CASSSARGGEQPQHF.

The J gene is TRBJ1-3, the V gene TRBV5-6; 7 bases map to TRBD1. The junction had 6 bases not matched to a gene; V was cut back by 3 bases and J by 0 bases. CDR1 is SGHDT and CDR2 is YYEEEE in the germline V gene. The CDR3 has 16 amino acids. CDR3 sequence reads: CASSSTGAISGNTIYF. The DNA for the CDR3 is TGTGCCAGCAGCTCAACAGGGGCTATCTCTGGAAACACCATATATTTT.

This clone was picked up a small number of times. This chain joins TRBV18 and TRBJ1-3; no clear D gene. Germline loops: CDR1 KGHSH, CDR2 LQKENI. The CDR3 totals 16 residues. V was clipped by 4 bases and J by 0 bases, with 13 bases between them. CDR3 sequence reads: CASSLTPETSGNTIYF. CDR3 coding DNA: TGTGCCAGCTCACTGACACCGGAGACCTCTGGAAACACCATATATTTT.

The chain links TRBV11-3 to TRBJ2-1; no definite D call. The CDR3 loop spans 16 amino acids. Trimming removed 5 bases at V and 8 bases at J, with 22 bases between. The germline V gene has CDR1 SGHNT and CDR2 YENEEA. The CDR3 here is CASSHPTSSGMDEQFF. The DNA for the CDR3 is TGTGCCAGCAGCCACCCTACGTCTTCGGGCATGGATGAGCAGTTCTTC.

V gene TRBV19 combines with J gene TRBJ1-5, with no clear D. The CDR3 spans 12 residues. Germline lookup yields CDR1 LNHDA and CDR2 SQIVND (reference sequence). V lost 9 bases and J 6 bases, leaving 12 bases between the germline ends. The CDR3 reads CASTGLSQPQHF. The CDR3 bases are TGTGCCAGCACTGGGCTCAGTCAGCCCCAGCATTTT.

The chain links TRBV28 to TRBJ2-4, with D maybe TRBD1 (5 bases). The CDR3 is made up of 13 amino acids. Per the germline V gene, CDR1 is MDHEN and CDR2 is SYDVKM. Trimming removed 6 bases from V and 1 base from J, with 7 bases in between. CDR3 nucleotide sequence: TGTGCCAGCAGCCAGGGTGCCAAAAACATTCAGTACTTC. Amino acid sequence: CASSQGAKNIQYF.

This chain connects TRBV13 to TRBJ2-5; 9 bases are shared with TRBD2. There are 15 residues in the CDR3. The V and J ends lost 1 base and 2 bases, in that order; junction bases with no gene match: 2. Germline CDR1 is PRHDT and CDR2 is FYEKMQ (reference sequence). Written as DNA, the CDR3 is TGTGCCAGCAGCTTAGCAGCGGGAGGACAAGAGACCCAGTACTTC. This codes for CASSLAAGGQETQYF.

The chain uses TRBV18 and TRBJ2-7; 7 bases line up with TRBD2. The germline gives CDR1 KGHSH, CDR2 LQKENI. The junction had 1 base not matched to a gene; V was cut back by 3 bases and J by 2 bases. CDR3 length: 13 amino acids. In nucleotides, the CDR3 is TGTGCCAGCTCACCGGGAGGGCCCTACGAGCAGTACTTC. Protein: CASSPGGPYEQYF.

V gene TRBV4-1 combines with J gene TRBJ1-1; D unresolved. The CDR3 has 13 amino acids. The germline V gene has CDR1 MGHRA and CDR2 YSYEKL. V was clipped by 0 bases and J by 3 bases, with 5 bases between them. This CDR3 is CASSQEMDTEAFF. CDR3 bases: TGCGCCAGCAGCCAAGAAATGGACACTGAAGCTTTCTTT.

The gene calls are TRBV7-3 and TRBJ2-3; the D gene is possibly TRBD1 (5 bases). Per the germline V gene, CDR1 is SGHTA and CDR2 is FQGTGA. The CDR3 extends over 14 amino acids. Between the trimmed V and J ends, which lost 5 bases and 5 bases, there was a span of 14 bases. CDR3 in DNA: TGTGCCAGCAGCGAGCAGGGTTGGGGAGATACGCAGTATTTT. Amino acid sequence: CASSEQGWGDTQYF. Full variable domain (remainder filled in from reference TRBV7-3 and TRBJ2-3): GAGVSQTPSNKVTEKGKYVELRCDPISGHTALYWYRQSLGQGPEFLIYFQGTGAADDSGLPNDRFFAVRPEGSVSTLKIQRTERGDSAVYLCASSEQGWGDTQYFGPGTRLTVL.

The chain uses TRBV28 and TRBJ1-4; TRBD1 aligns across 8 bases. Germline assignment: CDR1 MDHEN and CDR2 SYDVKM. This CDR3 is built from 15 residues. Trimming cost V 5 bases and J 7 bases; bases outside gene matches: 9. As DNA, the CDR3 is TGTGCCAGCAGTCCCCAGGGGGCCCTTCGTGAAAAACTGTTTTTT. Residues: CASSPQGALREKLFF.

This chain connects TRBV5-1 to TRBJ2-1; 13 bases are a match to TRBD2. From germline, CDR1 is SGHRS and CDR2 YFSETQ. There are 16 residues in the CDR3. Losses at the gene ends were 2 bases for V and 8 bases for J; bases not matched to a gene: 7. CDR3 coding DNA: TGCGCCAGCAGCTTACGGACTAGCGGGAGAACATATGAGCAGTTCTTC. Translation gives CASSLRTSGRTYEQFF.

The chain has TRBV7-9 and TRBJ1-1; D possibly corresponds to TRBD1 (5 bases). Germline V CDR1 and CDR2: SEHNR, FQNEAQ (reference sequence). The ends were cut back, 4 bases at V and 0 bases at J, with 9 bases in the middle. The CDR3 contains 14 residues. CDR3 DNA: TGTGCCAGCAGCTCGGGACCCCTGAACACTGAAGCTTTCTTT. Amino acids: CASSSGPLNTEAFF.

This sequence joins TRBV27 and TRBJ1-6; D might be TRBD1 (6 bases). This CDR3 comprises 14 residues. CDR1 is MNHEY, CDR2 SMNVEV, per germline (reference sequence). Deletions cut 10 bases from V and 9 bases from J, with 19 bases between. As DNA, the CDR3 is TGTGCCACCAGCAGGGGTGGGGATTCTTCACCCCTCCACTTT. Translation gives CATSRGGDSSPLHF.

The chain is built from TRBV6-6 and TRBJ2-1; the match to TRBD2 covers 7 bases. Germline assignment: CDR1 MNHNY and CDR2 SVGAGI (reference sequence). This CDR3 contains 14 residues. V lost 7 bases, J lost 3 bases, and 6 bases stayed unmatched. This CDR3 is CASTGLADYNEQFF. CDR3 in DNA: TGTGCCAGCACGGGTCTAGCGGACTACAATGAGCAGTTCTTC.

V is TRBV18 and J is TRBJ1-2, with D perhaps TRBD1 (5 bases). Looked up from germline, CDR1 is KGHSH and CDR2 is LQKENI. V lost 6 bases and J 4 bases, leaving 18 bases between the germline ends. This CDR3 contains 15 residues. This chain's CDR3 is CASSSDLAGGYGYTF. DNA of the CDR3: TGTGCCAGCTCCTCGGACCTGGCTGGGGGCTATGGCTACACCTTC.

The V gene is TRBV2, the J gene TRBJ2-3; D remains unclear. CDR1 is SNHLY, CDR2 FYNNEI, per germline. V lost 10 bases and J lost 7, with 24 bases in between. The CDR3 loop spans 15 amino acids. CDR3 coding DNA: TGTGCCAACCCTCCAGGAACAGAGAATAGGTATACGCAGTATTTT. Translation: CANPPGTENRYTQYF.

This clone has only a few counts. V is TRBV28 and J is TRBJ2-5; D is uncertain. Germline assignment: CDR1 MDHEN and CDR2 SYDVKM. Deletions cut 7 bases from V and 5 bases from J, with 11 bases between. CDR3 size: 12 residues. The CDR3 DNA sequence: TGTGCCAGCAACTTTCCCCGGGAGACCCAGTACTTC. Translating it yields CASNFPRETQYF.

This chain uses TRBV7-9 with TRBJ2-1, with D unclear. CDR3 length: 15 residues. Looked up from germline, CDR1 is SEHNR and CDR2 is FQNEAQ (reference sequence). The V and J ends lost 1 base and 5 bases respectively, with 12 bases between them. CDR3 region: CASSLVGIRDNEQFF. The CDR3 DNA sequence: TGTGCCAGCAGCTTAGTGGGTATCAGAGACAATGAGCAGTTCTTC.

This clone appeared a single time. V usage is TRBV2 and J usage is TRBJ1-2; the match to TRBD1 covers 8 bases. The V gene end was trimmed by 4 bases and the J gene end by 7 bases; junction bases not matched to a gene: 8. Germline CDR1 is SNHLY and CDR2 is FYNNEI. CDR3 length: 14 amino acids. CDR3 bases: TGTGCCAGCAGTGTCCGGACAGGGTTTAGTGGCTACACCTTC. It codes for CASSVRTGFSGYTF. The whole variable domain, remainder taken from reference TRBV2 and TRBJ1-2, is EPEVTQTPSHQVTQMGQEVILRCVPISNHLYFYWYRQILGQKVEFLVSFYNNEISEKSEIFDDQFSVERPDGSNFTLKIRSTKLEDSAMYFCASSVRTGFSGYTFGSGTRLTVV.

The chain has TRBV21-1 and TRBJ2-3; the table's D call, TRBD2, was not checked against the DNA. TRBV21-1 is a pseudogene. CDR3 length: 15 residues. The CDR3 region has the DNA TGTGCCAGCAGCAAACTAGCGGGAGGCACAGATACGCAGTATTTT. This encodes CASSKLAGGTDTQYF.